The 15 T cell receptor beta chains presented below share a single source sample, sequenced in a study of cytomegalovirus exposure and HLA in healthy donors. The PCR contained 60 Vbeta and 13 Jbeta primers. TCRdb's copy holds only in-frame clones and misses some; the assay was immunoSEQ multiplex PCR. The data contain 150,000 to 200,000 clones, around 80% of them singletons. Sequenced material: PBMCs. All receptors derive from a human donor in good health.

This rearrangement joins TRBV13 to TRBJ1-3; D perhaps matches TRBD1 (5 bases). CDR3 length: 14 amino acids. The ends were cut back, 8 bases at V and 2 bases at J, with 13 bases in the middle. Germline V lookup: CDR1 PRHDT, CDR2 FYEKMQ (reference sequence). CDR3: CASSRGVAGNTIYF. The CDR3 nucleotides read TGTGCCAGCTCTCGGGGGGTCGCTGGAAACACCATATATTTT.

This sequence joins TRBV7-2 and TRBJ2-5; D might be TRBD2 (6 bases). The CDR3 spans 15 residues. V dropped 5 bases and J dropped 6 bases, with 19 bases sitting between them. Per the germline V gene, CDR1 is SGHTA and CDR2 is FQGNSA. The CDR3 loop reads CASSRTGTSFQTQYF. DNA of the CDR3: TGTGCCAGCAGCCGCACCGGGACTTCGTTCCAGACCCAGTACTTC.

The rearrangement links TRBV19 to TRBJ2-5, with 7 positions matching TRBD1. CDR1 is LNHDA, CDR2 SQIVND, per germline (reference sequence). The ends lost 5 bases at V and 5 bases at J; junction bases unmatched: 5. The CDR3 totals 13 residues. Here the CDR3 DNA reads TGTGCCAGTAGTGTAGGGGGCCGGGAGACCCAGTACTTC. Translated, it gives CASSVGGRETQYF.

The rearrangement uses TRBV6-5 and TRBJ1-2; 7 bases line up with TRBD1. The V segment lost 5 bases and the J segment 2 bases; nucleotides outside the gene matches: 8. Per germline, CDR1 MNHEY and CDR2 SVGAGI. The CDR3 extends over 15 amino acids. CDR3 DNA: TGTGCCAGCAGTCTACGGACAGGAACAAACTATGGCTACACCTTC. It encodes CASSLRTGTNYGYTF.

The chain recombines TRBV11-2 with TRBJ1-6, with D perhaps matching TRBD1 (6 bases). The ends were cut back, 2 bases at V and 7 bases at J, with 12 bases in the middle. This CDR3 region has 15 residues. Germline V lookup: CDR1 SGHAT, CDR2 FQNNGV. The CDR3: CASSLTGRDNSPLHF. CDR3 DNA sequence: TGTGCCAGCAGCTTAACAGGGAGGGACAATTCACCCCTCCACTTT.

Of note for this clone: This same CDR3 is encoded by further DNA sequences in the sample. The genes are TRBV7-9 and TRBJ2-3, with D possibly being TRBD2 (6 bases). V was pared by 1 base and J by 5 bases, with 7 bases between. CDR1 SEHNR and CDR2 FQNEAQ come from the germline V gene (reference sequence). There are 13 residues in the CDR3. As DNA, the CDR3 is TGTGCCAGCAGCTTAGTGGGGGGAGATACGCAGTATTTT. This translates into CASSLVGGDTQYF. Full variable domain (rest looked up from reference TRBV7-9 and TRBJ2-3): DTGVSQNPRHKITKRGQNVTFRCDPISEHNRLYWYRQTLGQGPEFLTYFQNEAQLEKSRLLSDRFSAERPKGSFSTLEIQRTEQGDSAMYLCASSLVGGDTQYFGPGTRLTVL.

V is TRBV7-5 and J is TRBJ2-1; the D call of TRBD2 is as the table states it, not checked on the DNA. TRBV7-5 is marked as a pseudogene. The CDR3 consists of 15 residues. In DNA form, the CDR3 reads TGTGCCAGAAGCTTTCCGGGTCGGGTAAGCAATGAGCAGTTCTTC. Translation gives CARSFPGRVSNEQFF.

CDR3 sequence reads: CASSHRAANTGELFF. CDR3 nucleotide sequence: TGTGCCAGCAGCCACAGGGCAGCGAACACCGGGGAGCTGTTTTTT. The chain carries TRBV14 and TRBJ2-2; D is possibly TRBD1 (5 bases). CDR3 size: 15 residues. Trimming removed 3 bases at V and 0 bases at J, with 8 bases between. Germline CDR1 reads SGHDN; CDR2 reads FVKESK. The full variable domain, with the rest looked up from reference TRBV14 and TRBJ2-2, is EAGVTQFPSHSVIEKGQTVTLRCDPISGHDNLYWYRRVMGKEIKFLLHFVKESKQDESGMPNNRFLAERTGGTYSTLKVQPAELEDSGVYFCASSHRAANTGELFFGEGSRLTVL.

The chain carries TRBV4-2 and TRBJ2-3; 8 bases align to TRBD2. This CDR3 has 18 amino acids. Germline loops: CDR1 LGHNA, CDR2 YNFKEQ. V shed 0 bases, J shed 0 bases, and the junction held 8 bases outside the gene matches. Written as DNA, the CDR3 is TGTGCCAGCAGCCAAGATTTGAGCGGGGGTCCTAGCACAGATACGCAGTATTTT. Its translation: CASSQDLSGGPSTDTQYF.

V and J are TRBV4-1 and TRBJ2-7; TRBD1 might be the D (6 bases). This CDR3 comprises 15 residues. V lost 5 bases and J 2 bases, leaving 16 bases between the germline ends. Germline V gene data show CDR1 as MGHRA and CDR2 as YSYEKL. Written as DNA, the CDR3 is TGCGCCAGCAGCTCTAATCCTGGGACAACCTACGAGCAGTACTTC. Its protein product is CASSSNPGTTYEQYF.

The genes are TRBV6-5 and TRBJ1-2; 7 bases are shared with TRBD1. V dropped 6 bases and J dropped 4; count of bases not matched to a gene: 11. CDR1 MNHEY and CDR2 SVGAGI come from the germline V gene. This CDR3 comprises 15 residues. The CDR3 sequence is CASRRYHRGGYGYTF. CDR3 DNA sequence: TGTGCCAGCAGGCGATACCACAGGGGAGGCTATGGCTACACCTTC.

The V call is TRBV19, the J call TRBJ1-2, with D tentatively TRBD1 (6 bases). The V gene's germline CDR1 is LNHDA and CDR2 SQIVND (reference sequence). The CDR3 consists of 15 residues. Trimming shortened V by 9 bases and J by 1 base, and 18 bases separated the two germline ends. CDR3 sequence reads: CASLQGHLRNYGYTF. In DNA, the CDR3 is TGTGCCAGCCTCCAGGGGCATCTGCGTAACTATGGCTACACCTTC.

The chain uses TRBV5-1 and TRBJ2-2; 14 nucleotides agree with TRBD2. Germline CDR1 SGHRS, CDR2 YFSETQ. The length of the CDR3 is 18 residues. With V trimmed by 4 bases and J by 1 base, 6 bases remained unmatched. The CDR3 nucleotides read TGCGCCAGCAGCACCGGACTAGCGGGGGGCCTGAACACCGGGGAGCTGTTTTTT. This encodes CASSTGLAGGLNTGELFF.

This clone has only a few counts. The chain links TRBV5-4 to TRBJ2-7; TRBD1 is a possible D gene (6 bases). Germline V lookup: CDR1 SGHNT, CDR2 YYREEE (reference sequence). CDR3 size: 13 residues. V was clipped by 1 base and J by 6 bases, with 11 bases between them. CDR3 nucleotide sequence: TGTGCCAGCAGCTTGTTTGAGGGGGTCGAGCAGTACTTC. Amino acid sequence: CASSLFEGVEQYF.

The J gene is TRBJ2-1, the V gene TRBV6-5; the D gene is possibly TRBD1 (5 bases). The V and J ends lost 2 bases and 0 bases respectively, with 8 bases between them. This CDR3 spans 15 amino acids. Germline V gives CDR1 MNHEY, CDR2 SVGAGI. Here the CDR3 reads CASSYLQGSYNEQFF. Written as DNA, the CDR3 is TGTGCCAGCAGTTACCTTCAGGGCTCCTACAATGAGCAGTTCTTC.